These 9 T cell receptor beta chains share one sample of origin, sequenced in a study of CD8+CD57+ T cells in acquired aplastic anemia. CD8+CD57+ cell expansion had been shown by flow cytometry in patients chosen for sequencing. Genomic DNA was employed as the template in profiling TCR beta VDJ and CDR3. A single record per CDR3 protein comes from TCRdb applying MiXCR to the reads. The data show roughly 250,000 distinct CDR3 sequences, roughly 82% seen once. Input material: sorted CD4+, CD8+, or CD8+CD57+ T cells (not recorded which) from PBMCs. These receptors were collected from a human donor with aplastic anemia.

This chain links TRBV20-1 with TRBJ1-2; possible D gene TRBD1, 5 bases. Germline V gene lookup returns CDR1 DFQATT and CDR2 SNEGSKA (reference sequence). This CDR3 has 12 amino acids. V was pared by 3 bases and J by 12 bases, with 17 bases between. The CDR3 DNA follows: TGCAGTGCTAGGGGACGAAGGTTTGACAACACCTTC. It encodes CSARGRRFDNTF.

A word on this clonotype: The conserved final phenylalanine or tryptophan is absent from the CDR3, which likely points to a read error. The limits of the CDR3 on the DNA are not certain, so only TCRdb's listed CDR3 is given. This chain links TRBV19 with TRBJ1-5; the D call in the table, TRBD1, was not verified against the DNA. Germline V gene sequence: CDR1 LNHDA, CDR2 SQIVND (reference sequence). With termini counted, the CDR3 has 15 amino acids. CDR3 sequence: CASSLPLGRGASDYT.

This chain links TRBV7-9 with TRBJ2-3; no clear D gene. Germline lookup yields CDR1 SEHNR and CDR2 FQNEAQ (reference sequence). V was pared by 8 bases and J by 0 bases, with 9 bases between. The CDR3 totals 13 residues. For the CDR3, the DNA is TGTGCCAGCGGCGTCCAGAGCACAGATACGCAGTATTTT. Translating gives CASGVQSTDTQYF.

The V call is TRBV7-8, the J call TRBJ2-7; D might be TRBD1 (5 bases). This CDR3 has 18 amino acids. The V and J ends lost 3 bases and 1 base respectively, with 22 bases between them. Germline CDR1 and CDR2: SGHVS and FQNEAQ. CDR3 DNA sequence: TGTGCCAGCAGCTTTCAGCCAGACCCGACAGCCCTGTCCTACGAGCAGTACGTC. Amino acid sequence: CASSFQPDPTALSYEQYV.

A remark on this clonotype: At one end, the junction sequence differs from germline, possibly due to a read error. The chain employs TRBV7-9 and TRBJ2-7, with D maybe TRBD2 (5 bases). The CDR3 sequence is 15 residues long. Germline lookup yields CDR1 SEHNR and CDR2 FQNEAQ (reference sequence). The CDR3 reads CASSELARLLYDQYF. The DNA for the CDR3 is TGTGCCAGCAGCGAGTTAGCGCGCCTACTCTACGATCAGTACTTC.

With regard to this clonotype: A read error may account for a junction end that differs from germline. The chain's CDR3 is CASSQGRSGGSEDFF. The DNA for the CDR3 is TGTGCCAGCAGCCAAGGCAGGAGCGGAGGGAGCGAAGATTTCTTC. The genes are TRBV7-9 and TRBJ1-1; D gene uncertain. Germline V gene data show CDR1 as SEHNR and CDR2 as FQNEAQ (reference sequence). This CDR3 has 15 residues.

The rearrangement joins TRBV7-8 to TRBJ2-7; D remains unclear. The CDR3 has 18 residues. V was clipped by 2 bases and J by 4 bases, with 24 bases between them. The germline V gene encodes CDR1 SGHVS and CDR2 FQNEAQ. In DNA form, the CDR3 reads TGTGCCAGCAGCTTACCTCGAGGCGGCGATACCCTGTCTTACGAGCAGTACGTC. Amino acids: CASSLPRGGDTLSYEQYV.

To note about this clonotype: The CDR3 end shows no conserved phenylalanine or tryptophan, and so a read error is likely. It is unclear where the CDR3 begins or ends on the DNA, so no DNA is shown, and the CDR3 is as TCRdb lists it. The rearrangement joins TRBV2 to TRBJ1-1; whether TRBD1, the table's D call, matches the DNA was not checked. CDR1 and CDR2 (germline): SNHLY, FYNNEI. Counting both end residues, the CDR3 totals 15 amino acids. CDR3 sequence reads: CASGDGGADPHDFFP.

This clonotype was seen just once. J is TRBJ2-1 and V is TRBV7-8; unclear D gene. Trimming took 6 bases from V and 12 from J, leaving 21 bases between them. Germline CDR1 is SGHVS and CDR2 is FQNEAQ. This CDR3 is 14 amino acids long. The CDR3 sequence is CASSPPCAYNTQFF. The CDR3 bases are TGTGCCAGCAGTCCACCGTGCGCCTACAATACGCAGTTCTTC.